The following is a TCR beta chain sequence with its context. What it binds is unknown. The sample comes from a study of shared clonotypes between healthy human individuals. Findings and limits, study-wide: Investigators collected only blood, and repertoires in tissues likely differ. Against clonotypes common to all four donors, non-shared ones had lower generation probabilities.

Germline lookup yields CDR1 SNHLY and CDR2 FYNNEI. The CDR3 sequence is 13 residues long. Trimming took 4 bases from V and 2 from J, leaving 9 bases between them. TCRdb's table, derived via immunoSEQ multiplex PCR, lists solely in-frame clones and lacks some. This table has roughly 2.4 million clones, 95% appearing once. V and J are TRBV2 and TRBJ2-7; D is perhaps TRBD1 (6 bases). This clonotype originated in a man aged 18 to 30 in good health. The material sequenced was naive CD4+ T cells sorted from blood. The sample's subset: CD45RA+ positively selected. The CDR3: CASSGDTPYEQYF. CDR3 in DNA: TGTGCCAGCAGTGGGGACACCCCCTACGAGCAGTACTTC.